This TCR beta chain is drawn from a study of CD8 T cells in Susac syndrome. Broader study findings: Peak Susac CD8+ clonal expansion was seen in TEMRA cells and active patients.

Reverse transcription of roughly 0.5 to 1 ug RNA was performed with random hexamers. Via MiXCR, TCRdb re-called the immunoSEQ multiplex PCR reads, giving one row per CDR3 protein. The table lists 100,000 or so distinct CDR3 sequences, 95% of them singletons. CDR1 is LGHDT and CDR2 is YNNKEL in the germline V gene (reference sequence). J gave up 1 base and V 4 bases, and 3 bases lay outside the gene matches. The CDR3 has 14 amino acids. A note on this clonotype: Its antigen is unknown.

The diagnostic criteria were recently defined, and patients with Susac syndrome met them for definite or probable disease. TEMRA cells were FACS-enriched, and CD8+ and CD4+ T cells were isolated negatively. The rearrangement joins TRBV3-1 to TRBJ2-7; 8 bases are a match to TRBD1. Sequenced: CD8+ T cells from PBMCs. The TCR was taken from a human donor with Susac syndrome. The CDR3 protein is CASSPGQGSYEQYF. CDR3 sequence (DNA): TGTGCCAGCAGCCCCGGACAGGGATCCTACGAGCAGTACTTC.